This TCR beta chain was captured in a study of T cells in Graves' hyperthyroidism and ophthalmopathy. The CDR3 regions of TCR beta were amplified from RNA transcripts. The primer set for the first-round RT-PCR of the TCR CDR3 was HTBI. MiXCR, run by TCRdb on the multiplex PCR reads, gives a single entry per CDR3 protein. The table records approximately 250,000 distinct CDR3 sequences, around 24% of them present only once. Each ophthalmopathy patient scored at least 3 on the Clinical Activity Score and at least 4 on NOSPECS grade, with duration under 3 months. Exclusion of a patient resulted from uncontrolled infection, other autoimmune disease, pregnancy or lactation. PBMCs were collected from an approximately 9.2 ml volume of fresh peripheral blood. This clonotype has ten or more counts. Antigen: not known. Points from the study as a whole: Using 13 V-J features, a model discriminated ophthalmopathy from stable hyperthyroidism.

This CDR3 is 12 amino acids long. CDR1 and CDR2 (germline): MDHEN, SYDVKM. The ends were cut back, 7 bases at V and 4 bases at J, with 10 bases in the middle. The clonotype originates from a woman aged 40 to 50 with Graves' ophthalmopathy. Sequenced sample: blood. The chain combines TRBV28 with TRBJ2-5; D possibly corresponds to TRBD2 (5 bases). The chain's CDR3 is CASTGIAETQYF. For the CDR3, the DNA is TGTGCCAGCACGGGGATCGCAGAGACCCAGTACTTC.